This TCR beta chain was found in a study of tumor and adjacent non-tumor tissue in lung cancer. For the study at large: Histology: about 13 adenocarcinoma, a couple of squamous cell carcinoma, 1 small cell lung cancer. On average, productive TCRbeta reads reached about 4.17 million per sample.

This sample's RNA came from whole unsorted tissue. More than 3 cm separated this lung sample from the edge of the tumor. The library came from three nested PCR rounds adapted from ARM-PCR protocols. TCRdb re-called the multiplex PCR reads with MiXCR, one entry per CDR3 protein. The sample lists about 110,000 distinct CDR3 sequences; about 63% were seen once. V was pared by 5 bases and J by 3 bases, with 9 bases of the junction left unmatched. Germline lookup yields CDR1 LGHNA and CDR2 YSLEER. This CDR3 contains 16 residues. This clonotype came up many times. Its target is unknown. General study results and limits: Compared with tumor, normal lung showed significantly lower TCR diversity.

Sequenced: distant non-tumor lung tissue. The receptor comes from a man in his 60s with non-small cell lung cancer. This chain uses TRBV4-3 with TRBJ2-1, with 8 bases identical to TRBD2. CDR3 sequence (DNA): TGCGCCAGCAGCATACGAGCGGGAGTCGGCTACAATGAGCAGTTCTTC. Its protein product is CASSIRAGVGYNEQFF.